This T cell receptor beta chain was captured by sequencing in a study of STAT5B mutations in CD4+ large granular lymphocyte leukemia. Notes on the study in general: TRBV06-family usage was enriched in top patient clones (8/27) versus controls (2/35).

Only in-frame clones appear in the TCRdb table, and some are missing; sequencing was by immunoSEQ multiplex PCR. The table includes 40,000 to 50,000 clones, roughly four fifths detected once. On this clone: Its target is unknown.

The CDR3 covers 15 residues. V dropped 4 bases and J dropped 5; count of bases not matched to a gene: 6. CDR1 SGHRS and CDR2 YFSETQ come from the germline V gene. This chain connects TRBV5-1 to TRBJ1-4; 9 bases fit TRBD1. The receptor was isolated from a human donor in good health. The specimen was CD4+ T cells from blood buffy coats. CDR3 sequence (DNA): TGCGCCAGCAGCGCTACAGGGGGCCAGAATGAAAAACTGTTTTTT. This translates into CASSATGGQNEKLFF.